These T cell receptor beta chains were read from a single sample in a study of OX40 agonist ivuxolimab in advanced cancers. The protocol was immunoSEQ multiplex PCR, while the TCRdb copy is restricted to in-frame clones and leaves out a portion. The sample carries some 99,000 clones, approximately 83% recorded once. This material consisted of CD4+ or CD8+ T cells sorted from blood, taken in a trial of the OX40 agonist ivuxolimab. Every receptor here comes from an adult with an advanced solid tumor such as melanoma, head and neck, liver or kidney cancer. Both conserved end residues are part of each CDR3. Each record gives: V gene, J gene, CDR3 protein.

TRBV19	TRBJ1-2	CASRGSYGYTF
TRBV5-1	TRBJ1-6	CASSPSARSYNSPLHF
TRBV28	TRBJ1-2	CASSSPHFNYGYTF
TRBV2	TRBJ1-2	CASSERDNFGYTF
TRBV5-1	TRBJ1-2	CASSAGGQRGYTF
TRBV4-2	TRBJ1-2	CASSQGTGEDTYGYTF
TRBV9	TRBJ2-1	CASSHPQGLGSYNEQFF
TRBV11-2	TRBJ2-5	CASSVMNWGETQYF
TRBV7-2	TRBJ2-7	CASSSQGGPDEQYF
TRBV28	TRBJ2-3	CASQNRDTQYF
TRBV5-1	TRBJ2-7	CASSSPRYEQYF
TRBV5-1	TRBJ2-2	CASSLAKGGRLNTGELFF
TRBV5-5	TRBJ2-7	CASSLTGGYNYEQYF
TRBV7-2	TRBJ1-5	CASSLREYNQPQHF
TRBV2	TRBJ2-1	CASSAWDPKSSYNEQFF
TRBV4-3	TRBJ2-3	CASSQDWRTDTQYF
TRBV28	TRBJ1-1	CASSTTPGVATEAFF
TRBV18	TRBJ1-1	CASSQEKGQDF
TRBV15	TRBJ2-7	CATSRDGDYEQYF
TRBV28	TRBJ1-1	CASSSLGAKGNAEAFF
TRBV7-8	TRBJ2-7	CASSPSNNRGYEQYF
TRBV6-5	TRBJ1-4	CASSYRPDNEKLFF
TRBV10-3	TRBJ2-1	CATRPGTANEQFF
TRBV27	TRBJ1-4	CASSFTQGATNEKLFF
TRBV6-5	TRBJ2-7	CASRTLAGYSYEQYF
TRBV20-1	TRBJ2-3	CSARGTDTQYF
TRBV19	TRBJ2-2	CASSRGPWTGELFF
TRBV5-1	TRBJ1-1	CASREHYRGVNTEAFF
TRBV30	TRBJ1-1	CAWSVWSAQGDVSRGAGNTEAFF
TRBV10-2	TRBJ2-5	CASRIAGSAQETQYF
TRBV30	TRBJ1-5	CAWSVMGGNQPQHF
TRBV19	TRBJ2-4	CASSSGLATNIQYF
TRBV4-3	TRBJ2-3	CASSQARTSGGPDTQYF
TRBV5-6	TRBJ1-6	CASSLTRGRTYNSPLHF
TRBV6-6	TRBJ1-4	CASSPGHTVEKLFF
TRBV6-6	TRBJ1-4	CASRGVSATNEKLFF
TRBV19	TRBJ1-2	CASRRDQPLVGYTF
TRBV5-1	TRBJ2-5	CASSLVTGQETQYF
TRBV7-9	TRBJ1-1	CASNRGGIYTEAFF
TRBV18	TRBJ2-1	CASSPRQGGYNEQFF
TRBV11-2	TRBJ2-1	CASSSWTSDDNEQFF
TRBV7-6	TRBJ1-3	CASSPLTGGGNTIYF
TRBV18	TRBJ2-2	CASSVRGANTGELFF
TRBV5-4	TRBJ2-7	CASSKGQGTAYEQYF
TRBV6-5	TRBJ2-7	CASSLGPMNYEQYF
TRBV21-1	TRBJ2-1	CASSNSQRDFPPPYNEQFF
TRBV4-3	TRBJ1-6	CASSHGQTNSPLHF
TRBV5-4	TRBJ2-3	CASSLRTSGTDTQYF
TRBV5-1	TRBJ2-3	CASSLLSGGASTQYF
TRBV4-2	TRBJ2-2	CASSQDPLAGGPVRTGELFF
TRBV29-1	TRBJ1-1	CSAWKAMNTEAFF
TRBV6-5	TRBJ2-3	CASSSHSGGTDTQYF
TRBV6-6	TRBJ2-7	CASKFAYEQYF
TRBV6-5	TRBJ1-3	CASSLDSSPGNTIYF
TRBV4-2	TRBJ2-3	CASSQAPSGSSTDTQYF
TRBV7-9	TRBJ2-7	CASGTTYEQYF
TRBV5-5	TRBJ2-5	CASSPGQGVKQETQYF
TRBV7-3	TRBJ2-5	CARGSQETQYF
TRBV5-1	TRBJ2-6	CASSLVASGANVLTF
TRBV5-6	TRBJ1-2	CASSRTLDRLTLNYGYTF